This T cell receptor (beta chain) was sequenced for a study of cytomegalovirus exposure and HLA in healthy donors. For the study at large: Within the Caucasian-associated ancestry cluster were 65% to 85% of the approximately 370 genotyped donors.

The PCR employed 60 Vbeta primers together with 13 Jbeta primers. This table comes from immunoSEQ multiplex PCR, and its TCRdb copy is limited to in-frame clones, with some not included. Of about 78,000 clones listed, 65% to 80% are singletons. Concerning this clone: Its antigen is currently unknown.

General study points: Roughly uniform sequencing depth across donors was assumed, possibly incorrectly. A later examination showed that TCR association rates differed by HLA locus, with DRB1 most and HLA-C fewest.

The germline gives CDR1 SGHTS, CDR2 YDEGEE. The germline V and J ends were trimmed by 4 bases and 6 bases, with 20 bases remaining between them. CDR3 length: 17 residues. The source of this sequence is a woman in her 40s in good health and CMV-seropositive. The V call is TRBV5-8, the J call TRBJ1-6; weak D call: TRBD1 (5 bases). The sample taken for sequencing was PBMCs. This chain's CDR3 is CASSPSRTGQGNSPLHF. CDR3 nucleotide sequence: TGTGCCAGCAGCCCCTCTCGGACGGGCCAGGGTAATTCACCCCTCCACTTT.